Presented here are 16 T cell receptor beta chains from one specimen sequenced in a study of tumor and adjacent non-tumor tissue in lung cancer. The template was RNA from unsorted bulk tissue. TCRbeta libraries were built with three rounds of nested PCR, modified from ARM-PCR. TCRdb redid the calling of the multiplex PCR reads with MiXCR, one entry per CDR3 protein. This sample yields 60,000 to 85,000 distinct CDR3 sequences, of which 55% to 85% are seen a single time; 28% belongs to the top ten. Sequences were obtained from lung tumor tissue. All receptors come from a man aged 55 to 70 with non-small cell lung cancer.

As to this clonotype: It is likely a read error, because the conserved phenylalanine at the end of the CDR3 is missing. The chain joins TRBV11-1 to TRBJ2-1; tentative D call: TRBD2 (5 bases). Between the trimmed V and J ends, which lost 6 bases and 2 bases, there was a span of 11 bases. Germline V lookup: CDR1 SGHAT, CDR2 FQDESV (reference sequence). The CDR3 extends over 14 amino acids. CDR3 nucleotide sequence: TGTGCCAGCAGTTTCGAACTAGCCTACAATGAGCAGTTCATC. This encodes CASSFELAYNEQFI.

This clonotype was found many times. The V and J genes are TRBV28 and TRBJ1-5; the D gene is possibly TRBD1 (6 bases). Germline CDR1 reads MDHEN; CDR2 reads SYDVKM. Deletions cut 8 bases from V and 7 bases from J, with 21 bases between. This CDR3 is 15 amino acids long. CDR3: CASSTIGGGGQPQHF. CDR3 coding DNA: TGTGCCAGCTCGACGATCGGGGGGGGCGGCCAGCCCCAGCATTTT.

On this clonotype itself: The junction shows a germline mismatch at one end, possibly a read error. The chain is built from TRBV6-1 and TRBJ2-2; weak D call: TRBD2 (6 bases). The CDR3 loop spans 16 amino acids. CDR1 and CDR2 from the germline V gene are MNHNS and SASEGT. CDR3: CASRLGLGGYTGELLF. Here the CDR3 DNA reads TGTGCCAGCAGATTGGGACTGGGGGGATACACCGGGGAGCTGCTTTTT.

Concerning this clonotype itself: A junction end diverges from the germline sequence, so it may reflect a read error. The chain combines TRBV10-2 with TRBJ2-7; no firm D call. Per the germline V gene, CDR1 is WSHSY and CDR2 is SAAADI. This CDR3 is built from 14 residues. The CDR3 nucleotides read TGCGCCAGCAGTGACGGATGGAACCTCTACGTGCAGTACTTC. It specifies CASSDGWNLYVQYF.

In its sample, this clonotype was seen a few times. The chain links TRBV20-1 to TRBJ1-4; D is uncertain. This CDR3 has 13 amino acids. The germline V gene has CDR1 DFQATT and CDR2 SNEGSKA (reference sequence). CDR3 sequence: CSDRELVGEKLFF. DNA for the CDR3: TGCAGCGATAGAGAGTTGGTCGGTGAAAAACTGTTTTTT.

J is TRBJ2-2 and V is TRBV18, with unresolved D. The ends were cut back, 3 bases at V and 0 bases at J, with 11 bases in the middle. The length of the CDR3 is 16 residues. The germline gives CDR1 KGHSH, CDR2 LQKENI. The CDR3 loop reads CASSPLPVPNTGELFF. The CDR3, as DNA: TGTGCCAGCTCACCCCTCCCCGTCCCGAACACCGGGGAGCTGTTTTTT.

On this clonotype: The junction shows a germline mismatch at one end, possibly a read error. This rearrangement joins TRBV29-1 to TRBJ2-3, with D possibly TRBD2 on 6 matching bases. The V gene's germline CDR1 is SQVTM and CDR2 ANQGSEA. CDR3 size: 14 residues. Here the CDR3 reads CSVEAGGTTDTQYF. The CDR3 DNA follows: TGCAGTGTTGAAGCTGGGGGGACGACAGATACGCAGTATTTT.

In regard to this clonotype: One end of the junction fails to match germline, which may point to a read error. The genes are TRBV6-2 or TRBV6-3 and TRBJ2-7; D not resolved. Per germline, CDR1 MNHEY and CDR2 SVGEGT. This CDR3 contains 12 residues. This CDR3 reads CASSCKPYEQYF. The CDR3 bases are TGTGCCAGCAGTTGCAAGCCCTACGAGCAGTATTTC.

With respect to this clonotype: The germline gene is not matched at one end of the junction; a read error may be the cause. This rearrangement joins TRBV10-3 to TRBJ2-6, with TRBD2 matching over 10 bases. The CDR3 extends over 20 amino acids. Germline V gene data show CDR1 as ENHRY and CDR2 as SYGVKD. This CDR3 is CAISEHGTSVRDSGVNILTF. The CDR3 region has the DNA TGTGCTATCAGTGAACATGGGACTAGCGTGAGGGACTCTGGGGTCAACATCCTCACTTTC.

Comments on this clonotype: Possible read error: a much larger clone is one base away. The J gene is TRBJ1-1, the V gene TRBV20-1; D is undetermined. The germline gives CDR1 DFQATT, CDR2 SNEGSKA (reference sequence). The V gene lost 3 bases and the J gene lost 5 bases, with 10 bases spanning the gap. The CDR3 has 12 amino acids. Written as DNA, the CDR3 is TGCAGTGCTAGGAGGCGATGGACTGAAGCTTTCTTT. Its translation: CSARRRWTEAFF.

The count of this clonotype is one. One junction end does not reproduce the germline sequence, and a read error may be involved. This chain joins TRBV6-6 and TRBJ2-7, with D unclear. The germline gives CDR1 MNHNY, CDR2 SVGAGI (reference sequence). The CDR3 is 15 amino acids. The CDR3 region is CASSYFQPNSYEQYF. The CDR3 bases are TGTGCCAGCAGTTACTTTCAGCCCAATTCCTACGAGCAATACTTC.

This clonotype has just a few counts. A read error may produce the germline difference seen at one junction end. The chain joins TRBV6-1 to TRBJ1-5; D uncertain. The CDR3 is 16 residues long. Germline V CDR1 and CDR2: MNHNS, SASEGT. CDR3 residues: CGSSPPMFSSNQPQHF. The CDR3 region has the DNA TGTGGCAGCAGTCCCCCGATGTTCAGTAGCAATCAGCCCCAGCATTTT.

In regard to this clonotype: Relative to the germline gene, one junction end is altered; a read error may explain this. V and J are TRBV20-1 and TRBJ2-2; 9 positions match TRBD2. Germline assignment: CDR1 DFQATT and CDR2 SNEGSKA (reference sequence). This CDR3 region has 16 residues. Here the CDR3 DNA reads TGCAGTGCTACTTTAGCGGGAGTGCAGGAGACCGGGGAGCTATTTTTT. It encodes CSATLAGVQETGELFF.

In regard to this clonotype: Possible read error: a much larger clone is one base away. The V and J genes are TRBV5-4 and TRBJ1-6; maybe TRBD1 (5 bases). This CDR3 comprises 15 residues. Trimming removed 6 bases from V and 7 bases from J, with 17 bases in between. CDR1 and CDR2 (germline): SGHNT, YYREEE (reference sequence). Here the CDR3 DNA reads TGTGCCAGCAAAATGACAGCAGACCTCAATTCACCCCTCCACTTT. It translates to CASKMTADLNSPLHF.

This chain links TRBV6-5 with TRBJ2-5, with D possibly called TRBD1 or TRBD2 (5 bases each). The CDR3 contains 14 residues. The germline V gene has CDR1 MNHEY and CDR2 SVGAGI. V dropped 8 bases and J dropped 4 bases, with 17 bases sitting between them. CDR3 loop: CASGPSRGIETQYF. CDR3 DNA sequence: TGTGCCAGCGGTCCGTCCCGGGGCATAGAGACCCAGTACTTC.

This clonotype was picked up one time. The conserved final phenylalanine or tryptophan is absent from the CDR3, which likely points to a read error. It is unclear where the CDR3 begins or ends on the DNA, so no DNA is shown, and the CDR3 is as TCRdb lists it. This chain joins TRBV29-1 and TRBJ2-7; the D call in the table, TRBD1, was not verified against the DNA. 13 amino acids form the CDR3, both terminal residues included. The germline V gene has CDR1 SQVTM and CDR2 ANQGSEA. The CDR3 sequence is CSVEVGTQGEQYY.